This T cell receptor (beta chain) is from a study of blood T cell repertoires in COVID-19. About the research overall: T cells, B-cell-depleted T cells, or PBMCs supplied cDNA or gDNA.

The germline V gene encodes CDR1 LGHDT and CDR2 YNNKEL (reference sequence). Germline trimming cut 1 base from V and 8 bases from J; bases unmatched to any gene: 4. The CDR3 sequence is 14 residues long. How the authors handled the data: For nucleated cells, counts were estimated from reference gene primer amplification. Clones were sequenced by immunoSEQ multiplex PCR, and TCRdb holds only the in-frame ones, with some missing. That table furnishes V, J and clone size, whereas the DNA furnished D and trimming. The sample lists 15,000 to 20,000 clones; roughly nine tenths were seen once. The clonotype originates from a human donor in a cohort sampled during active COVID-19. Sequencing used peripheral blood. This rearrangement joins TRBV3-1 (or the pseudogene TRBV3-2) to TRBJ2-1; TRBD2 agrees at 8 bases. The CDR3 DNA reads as TGTGCCAGCAGCCAAGCGGGGGGGTTCGATGAGCAGTTCTTC. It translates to CASSQAGGFDEQFF.